The present T cell receptor beta chain was sequenced within a study of shared clonotypes between healthy human individuals. V gave up 2 bases and J gave up 7 bases, with 14 bases separating them. This CDR3 has 14 amino acids. The germline V gene encodes CDR1 GTSNPN and CDR2 SVGIG (reference sequence). TCRdb's table, derived via immunoSEQ multiplex PCR, lists solely in-frame clones and lacks some. The sample consists of 2.5 million or so clones, just over 90% of them appearing once. This TCR came from a young man in good health. This chain uses TRBV30 with TRBJ1-4; D gene unclear. What was sequenced was naive CD4+ T cells sorted from blood. Subset given: CD45RA+ positively selected. The CDR3 sequence is CAWSPRTGSEKLFF. CDR3 DNA sequence: TGTGCCTGGAGTCCCCGGACGGGGAGTGAAAAACTGTTTTTT.